This T cell receptor (beta chain) was recorded in a study of T-cell reconstitution after alpha-beta-depleted transplantation in children. A TCRbeta library incorporating unique molecular identifiers was prepared. Via MiXCR, TCRdb re-called the PCR reads, giving one row per CDR3 protein. Of approximately 340,000 distinct CDR3 sequences in the sample, 10% to 13% were seen once. CDR3 length: 15 residues. The V gene's germline CDR1 is SGHTA and CDR2 FQGNSA. V dropped 4 bases and J dropped 7; count of bases not matched to a gene: 5. The sample consisted of PBMCs from the stem cell graft donor, taken from the stem cell graft. The genes are TRBV7-2 and TRBJ1-5; 12 bases line up with TRBD1. The receptor's source is a human donor who donated a stem cell graft to a child with acute lymphoblastic leukemia. The CDR3 sequence is CASSWDRGRSQPQHF. CDR3 bases: TGTGCCAGCAGCTGGGACAGGGGGCGCAGCCAGCCCCAGCATTTT. Full variable domain (outside the CDR3, taken from reference TRBV7-2 and TRBJ1-5): GAGVSQSPSNKVTEKGKDVELRCDPISGHTALYWYRQSLGQGLEFLIYFQGNSAPDKSGLPSDRFSAERTGGSVSTLTIQRTQQEDSAVYLCASSWDRGRSQPQHFGDGTRLSIL.